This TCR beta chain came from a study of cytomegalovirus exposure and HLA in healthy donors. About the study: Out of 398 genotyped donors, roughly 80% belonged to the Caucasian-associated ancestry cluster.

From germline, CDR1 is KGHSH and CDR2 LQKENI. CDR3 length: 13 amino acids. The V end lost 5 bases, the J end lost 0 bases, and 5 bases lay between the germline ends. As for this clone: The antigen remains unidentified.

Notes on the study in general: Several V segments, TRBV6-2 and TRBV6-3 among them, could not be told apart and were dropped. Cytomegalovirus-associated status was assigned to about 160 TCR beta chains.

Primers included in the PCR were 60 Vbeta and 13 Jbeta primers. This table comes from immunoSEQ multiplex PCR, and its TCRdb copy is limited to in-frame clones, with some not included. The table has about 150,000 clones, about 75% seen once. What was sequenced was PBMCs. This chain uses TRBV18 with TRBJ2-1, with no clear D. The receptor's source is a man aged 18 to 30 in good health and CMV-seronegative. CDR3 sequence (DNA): TGTGCCAGCTCAAGGAGCTCCTACAATGAGCAGTTCTTC. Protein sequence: CASSRSSYNEQFF.